The 22 T cell receptor beta chains below come from one sample, sequenced in a study of blood T cell repertoires in COVID-19. TCRdb keeps only in-frame clones here, not all; method: immunoSEQ multiplex PCR. The table lists some 250,000 clones, 88% of them singletons. Sequenced sample: peripheral blood. The receptors were gathered from a human donor in a cohort sampled during active COVID-19.

J is TRBJ2-5 and V is TRBV14, with 10 bases fitting TRBD1. The V segment lost 5 bases and the J segment 5 bases; nucleotides outside the gene matches: 8. The CDR3 extends over 15 amino acids. Germline values: CDR1 SGHDN, CDR2 FVKESK. CDR3 region: CASSSTGGYRETQYF. CDR3 nucleotides: TGTGCCAGCAGCTCGACAGGGGGCTATAGGGAGACCCAGTACTTC. The full variable domain, in which reference TRBV14 and TRBJ2-5 provide the parts outside the CDR3, is EAGVTQFPSHSVIEKGQTVTLRCDPISGHDNLYWYRRVMGKEIKFLLHFVKESKQDESGMPNNRFLAERTGGTYSTLKVQPAELEDSGVYFCASSSTGGYRETQYFGPGTRLLVL.

The chain combines TRBV12-3 or TRBV12-4 with TRBJ1-4; perhaps TRBD1 as D (5 bases). Trimming shortened V by 3 bases and J by 7 bases, and 9 bases separated the two germline ends. The CDR3 loop spans 13 amino acids. The CDR3, as DNA: TGTGCCAGCAGTTTGTGGGGGGTTGAAAAACTGTTTTTT. This codes for CASSLWGVEKLFF.

This clone was detected once. The V and J genes are TRBV2 and TRBJ1-4, with D perhaps matching TRBD1 (5 bases). Between the trimmed V and J ends, which lost 2 bases and 16 bases, there was a span of 14 bases. This CDR3 spans 12 amino acids. The germline V gene encodes CDR1 SNHLY and CDR2 FYNNEI. The CDR3 region is CASSETRQIQFF. CDR3 nucleotide sequence: TGTGCCAGCAGTGAAACCCGACAGATTCAGTTTTTT.

The CDR3 DNA sequence: TGTGCCAGCAGCTTAGGGGGAGGCAGTCTCCTAGCTTTCTTT. This codes for CASSLGGGSLLAFF. The V gene is TRBV7-2, the J gene TRBJ1-1; no clear D gene. Germline CDR1 is SGHTA and CDR2 is FQGNSA. This CDR3 region has 14 residues. Trimming stripped 1 base from V and 10 bases from J, with 16 bases between.

This clone has more than one count but fewer than ten. The V and J genes are TRBV7-6 and TRBJ2-7, with 15 bases lining up with TRBD2. The CDR3 runs to 18 residues. V was clipped by 2 bases and J by 2 bases; unmatched bases: 7. Germline V gene data show CDR1 as SGHVS and CDR2 as FNYEAQ. DNA for the CDR3: TGTGCCAGCAGCTTATCAGGGACTAGCGGGAGGCCACCCTACGAGCAGTACTTC. It translates to CASSLSGTSGRPPYEQYF.

The V call is TRBV5-6, the J call TRBJ1-6, with D hard to call. Germline CDR1 and CDR2: SGHDT and YYEEEE. Trimming removed 7 bases at V and 9 bases at J, with 11 bases between. The CDR3 runs 12 residues. The CDR3 nucleotides are TGTGCCAGCTCTTCCCTGAGTTCACCCCTCCACTTT. Translating gives CASSSLSSPLHF.

This clone was found a few times. The chain joins TRBV18 to TRBJ1-1; D gene ambiguous. The ends were cut back, 2 bases at V and 2 bases at J, with 3 bases in the middle. CDR1 and CDR2 (germline): KGHSH, LQKENI. The CDR3 is 12 residues long. The CDR3 region has the DNA TGTGCCAGCTCACCATCAAACACTGAAGCTTTCTTT. It translates to CASSPSNTEAFF.

The CDR3: CASSLRTGGFINEKLFF. CDR3 coding DNA: TGCGCCAGCAGCCTAAGGACAGGGGGCTTCATTAATGAAAAACTGTTTTTT. The V and J genes are TRBV5-1 and TRBJ1-4; 11 nucleotides align to TRBD1. Germline values: CDR1 SGHRS, CDR2 YFSETQ. CDR3 length: 17 residues. Trimming at V came to 4 bases and at J to 4 bases, leaving 9 bases not matched to a gene.

The genes are TRBV7-9 and TRBJ2-7, with a weak D call TRBD1 (6 bases). The V gene's germline CDR1 is SEHNR and CDR2 FQNEAQ (reference sequence). Between the trimmed V and J ends, which lost 5 bases and 0 bases, there was a span of 14 bases. This CDR3 spans 15 amino acids. CDR3 DNA: TGTGCCAGCAGCACCCGCGAGGGGGTCTCCTACGAGCAGTACTTC. Protein sequence: CASSTREGVSYEQYF.

The chain couples TRBV5-1 to TRBJ2-2; the match to TRBD2 covers 9 bases. This CDR3 has 16 amino acids. CDR1 is SGHRS and CDR2 is YFSETQ in the germline V gene. V gave up 0 bases and J gave up 4 bases; unmatched junction bases: 4. In nucleotides, the CDR3 is TGCGCCAGCAGCTTGGTAGCGGGAGCCATCACCGGGGAGCTGTTTTTT. Encoded protein: CASSLVAGAITGELFF.

The genes are TRBV9 and TRBJ1-1; D is uncertain. The V gene's germline CDR1 is SGDLS and CDR2 YYNGEE. The CDR3 has 13 residues. Deletions cut 3 bases from V and 2 bases from J, with 8 bases between. CDR3 region: CASSGGLNTEAFF. Written as DNA, the CDR3 is TGTGCCAGCAGCGGAGGACTTAACACTGAAGCTTTCTTT.

The chain has TRBV6-6 and TRBJ1-4; D unresolved. The V gene lost 5 bases and the J gene lost 0 bases, with 10 bases spanning the gap. From germline, CDR1 is MNHNY and CDR2 SVGAGI (reference sequence). The CDR3 is 15 amino acids. The CDR3 DNA reads TGTGCCAGCAGTAGGAGAACTGCAACTAATGAAAAACTGTTTTTT. Its translation is CASSRRTATNEKLFF.

This chain connects TRBV11-2 to TRBJ1-1; no clear D. The V and J ends lost 0 bases and 5 bases respectively, with 7 bases between them. CDR1 and CDR2 (germline): SGHAT, FQNNGV. The CDR3 runs to 13 residues. CDR3 loop: CASSLDRETEAFF. The CDR3 DNA follows: TGTGCCAGCAGCTTAGATCGGGAAACTGAAGCTTTCTTT. The complete variable domain, with remaining parts taken from reference TRBV11-2 and TRBJ1-1, reads EAGVAQSPRYKIIEKRQSVAFWCNPISGHATLYWYQQILGQGPKLLIQFQNNGVVDDSQLPKDRFSAERLKGVDSTLKIQPAKLEDSAVYLCASSLDRETEAFFGQGTRLTVV.

CDR3 DNA sequence: TGTGCCAGCAGTGAAATCCGACAGGGGCGTAATTCACCCCTCCACTTT. Protein product: CASSEIRQGRNSPLHF. This chain uses TRBV6-1 with TRBJ1-6, with 8 bases fitting TRBD1. V shed 2 bases and J 6 bases; nucleotides not matched to a gene: 6. Germline CDR1 and CDR2: MNHNS and SASEGT. The CDR3 is 16 amino acids.

This chain connects TRBV18 to TRBJ1-2; maybe TRBD1 (6 bases). V gave up 3 bases and J gave up 8 bases, with 10 bases separating them. Germline CDR1 reads KGHSH; CDR2 reads LQKENI. This CDR3 has 12 residues. CDR3 sequence (DNA): TGTGCCAGCTCACCCTCTGGGGGCGGCTACACCTTC. Translated: CASSPSGGGYTF. Variable domain in full (rest from reference TRBV18 and TRBJ1-2): NAGVMQNPRHLVRRRGQEARLRCSPMKGHSHVYWYRQLPEEGLKFMVYLQKENIIDESGMPKERFSAEFPKEGPSILRIQQVVRGDSAAYFCASSPSGGGYTFGSGTRLTVV.

The DNA of the CDR3 is TGTGCCAGCAGCCAAGAAGTAAGGGACAGGGACACAGATACGCAGTATTTT. This sequence encodes CASSQEVRDRDTDTQYF. V and J are TRBV3-1 (or the pseudogene TRBV3-2) and TRBJ2-3, with TRBD1 matching 9 bases. Germline CDR1 reads LGHDT; CDR2 reads YNNKEL (reference sequence). V was clipped by 0 bases and J by 2 bases; unmatched bases: 6. CDR3 length: 17 amino acids.

The chain carries TRBV28 and TRBJ1-5; possible D gene TRBD1, 5 bases. The CDR3 consists of 15 residues. Germline V gene data show CDR1 as MDHEN and CDR2 as SYDVKM. The germline V and J ends were trimmed by 2 bases and 4 bases, with 12 bases remaining between them. The CDR3: CASSLKGYGNQPQHF. DNA of the CDR3: TGTGCCAGCAGTTTAAAGGGGTATGGGAATCAGCCCCAGCATTTT. The full variable domain, completed using reference TRBV28 and TRBJ1-5, is DVKVTQSSRYLVKRTGEKVFLECVQDMDHENMFWYRQDPGLGLRLIYFSYDVKMKEKGDIPEGYSVSREKKERFSLILESASTNQTSMYLCASSLKGYGNQPQHFGDGTRLSIL.

The J gene is TRBJ2-1, the V gene TRBV30; a possible D gene is TRBD2 (5 bases). Germline-derived CDR1 and CDR2 are GTSNPN and SVGIG (reference sequence). Trimming pared 2 bases from V and 7 bases from J, leaving 6 bases between. The CDR3 spans 11 residues. CDR3 DNA sequence: TGTGCCTGGAGTAGGAGGAATGAGCAGTTCTTC. Its protein is CAWSRRNEQFF. Variable domain in full (rest from reference TRBV30 and TRBJ2-1): SQTIHQWPATLVQPVGSPLSLECTVEGTSNPNLYWYRQAAGRGLQLLFYSVGIGQISSEVPQNLSASRPQDRQFILSSKKLLLSDSGFYLCAWSRRNEQFFGPGTRLTVL.

This chain joins TRBV15 and TRBJ1-4, with 7 bases aligning to TRBD1. The CDR3 extends over 15 amino acids. Trimming at V came to 5 bases and at J to 7 bases, leaving 10 bases not matched to a gene. Germline values: CDR1 LNHNV, CDR2 YYDKDF (reference sequence). CDR3 sequence: CATSGRQGSGEKLFF. CDR3 sequence (DNA): TGTGCCACCAGCGGCAGACAGGGAAGCGGTGAAAAACTGTTTTTT.

This sequence joins TRBV12-2 and TRBJ2-5; the DNA was not compared with TRBD1, the D call given in the table. TRBV12-2 is described as a pseudogene. The CDR3 extends over 16 amino acids. The CDR3 bases are TGTGCAAGTCGCTTTTACACAGGGGATCGACAAGAGACCCAGTACTTC. Residues: CASRFYTGDRQETQYF.

The genes are TRBV19 and TRBJ1-2, with D hard to call. From germline, CDR1 is LNHDA and CDR2 SQIVND (reference sequence). Trimming left V 0 bases short and J 5 bases short, with 7 bases between. There are 13 residues in the CDR3. The CDR3 reads CASSIDPQYGYTF. The CDR3 region has the DNA TGTGCCAGTAGTATAGATCCGCAGTATGGCTACACCTTC.

The rearrangement uses TRBV27 and TRBJ2-3; D is unresolved. Germline V gene lookup returns CDR1 MNHEY and CDR2 SMNVEV (reference sequence). This CDR3 has 14 amino acids. The V gene lost 7 bases and the J gene lost 2 bases, with 13 bases spanning the gap. In DNA form, the CDR3 reads TGTGCCAGCAATAGGAGACTCGACACAGATACGCAGTATTTT. Its translation is CASNRRLDTDTQYF.